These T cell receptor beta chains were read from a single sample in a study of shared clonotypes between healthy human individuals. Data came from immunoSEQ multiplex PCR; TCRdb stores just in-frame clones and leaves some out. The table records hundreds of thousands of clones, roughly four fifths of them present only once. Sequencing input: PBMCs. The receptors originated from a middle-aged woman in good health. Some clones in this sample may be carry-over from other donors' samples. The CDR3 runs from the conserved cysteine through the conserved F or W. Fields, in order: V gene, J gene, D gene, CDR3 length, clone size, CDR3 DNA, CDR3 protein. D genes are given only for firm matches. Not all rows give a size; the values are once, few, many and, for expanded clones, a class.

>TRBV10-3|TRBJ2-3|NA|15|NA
TGTGCCATCAGTGAGTCTTGGAGTGTCACAGATACGCAGTATTTT
CAISESWSVTDTQYF
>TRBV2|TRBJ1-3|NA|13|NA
TGTGCCAGCACACGAGACTCTGGAAACACCATATATTTT
CASTRDSGNTIYF
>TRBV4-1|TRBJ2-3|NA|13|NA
TGCGCCAGCAGCCAAGATGGGGGACATACGCAGTATTTT
CASSQDGGHTQYF
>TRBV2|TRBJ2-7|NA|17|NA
TGTGCCAGCACCGGGTCGTCACTCTCGGTTACCTCCTACGAGCAGTACTTC
CASTGSSLSVTSYEQYF
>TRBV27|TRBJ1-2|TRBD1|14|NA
TGTGCCAGCAGTTTCTCGGACAGGGCCCATGGCTACACCTTC
CASSFSDRAHGYTF
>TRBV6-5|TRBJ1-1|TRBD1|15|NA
TGTGCCAGCAGTTGGGGACAGGGCCGGAACACTGAAGCTTTCTTT
CASSWGQGRNTEAFF
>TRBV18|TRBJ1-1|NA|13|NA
TGTGCCAGCTCACGGTCGGATACGACTGAAGCTTTCTTT
CASSRSDTTEAFF
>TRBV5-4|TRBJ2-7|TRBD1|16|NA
TGTGCCAGCAGCAATGCCCGGGACAGGGGGCTGTACGAGCAGTACTTC
CASSNARDRGLYEQYF
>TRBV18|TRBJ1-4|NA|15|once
TGTGCCAGCTCGCGGACTTCTACAACTAATGAAAAACTGTTTTTT
CASSRTSTTNEKLFF
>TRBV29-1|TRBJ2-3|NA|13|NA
TGCAGCGTAGAAGGGACAACTGTTGATACGCAGTATTTT
CSVEGTTVDTQYF